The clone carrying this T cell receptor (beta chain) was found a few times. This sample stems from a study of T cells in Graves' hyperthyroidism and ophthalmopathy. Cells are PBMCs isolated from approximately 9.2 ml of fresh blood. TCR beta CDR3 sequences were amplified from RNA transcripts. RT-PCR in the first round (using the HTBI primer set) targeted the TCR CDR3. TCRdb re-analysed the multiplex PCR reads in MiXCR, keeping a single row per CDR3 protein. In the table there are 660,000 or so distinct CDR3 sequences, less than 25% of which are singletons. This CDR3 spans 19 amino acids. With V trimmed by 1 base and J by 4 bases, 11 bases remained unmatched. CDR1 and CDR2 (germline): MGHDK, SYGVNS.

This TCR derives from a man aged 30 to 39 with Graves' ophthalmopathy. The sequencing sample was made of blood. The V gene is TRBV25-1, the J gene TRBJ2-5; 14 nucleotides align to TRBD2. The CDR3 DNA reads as TGTGCCAGCAGTGAATTGGAGGGCCGACTAGCGGGAGGGCGAGAGACCCAGTACTTC. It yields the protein CASSELEGRLAGGRETQYF. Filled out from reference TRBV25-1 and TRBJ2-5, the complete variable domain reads EADIYQTPRYLVIGTGKKITLECSQTMGHDKMYWYQQDPGMELHLIHYSYGVNSTEKGDLSSESTVSRIRTEHFPLTLESARPSHTSQYLCASSELEGRLAGGRETQYFGPGTRLLVL.